The entry below gives a single T cell receptor (beta chain) sequence along with its context. The antigen remains undetermined. V gave up 5 bases and J gave up 6 bases; unmatched junction bases: 4. CDR3 length: 14 residues. Germline V gene lookup returns CDR1 SNHLY and CDR2 FYNNEI. The record originates from a study of cytomegalovirus exposure and HLA in healthy donors. The primer mix had 60 Vbeta and 13 Jbeta primers. Clones were read by immunoSEQ multiplex PCR, and TCRdb kept only the in-frame ones, dropping some. This table holds under 150,000 clones. Study outcomes and limitations: In a later analysis, productive TCRs from donors in an Asian-associated ancestry cluster reportedly carried fewer N-insertions than the cohort mean.

The chain uses TRBV2 and TRBJ2-2, with 9 bases lining up with TRBD1. Input material: PBMCs. The TCR was taken from a woman aged 40 to 49 in good health and CMV-seronegative. CDR3 in DNA: TGTGCCAGCAGTCCCGGGACAGGGCCCGGGGAGCTGTTTTTT. Its translation is CASSPGTGPGELFF.